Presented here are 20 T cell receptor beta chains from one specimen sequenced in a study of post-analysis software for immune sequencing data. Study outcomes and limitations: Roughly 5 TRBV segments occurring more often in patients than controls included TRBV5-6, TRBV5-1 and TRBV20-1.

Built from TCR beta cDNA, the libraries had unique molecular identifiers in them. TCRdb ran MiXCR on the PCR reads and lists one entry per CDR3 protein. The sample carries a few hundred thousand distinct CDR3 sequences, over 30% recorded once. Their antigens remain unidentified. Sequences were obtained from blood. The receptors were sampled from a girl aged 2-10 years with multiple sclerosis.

CDR3 bases: TGCAGCGCCGACTTCACCGGGACAGGGGAGGGCCACACCTTC. Translating it yields CSADFTGTGEGHTF. The V and J genes are TRBV29-1 and TRBJ1-2; 10 bases fit TRBD1. Germline assignment: CDR1 SQVTM and CDR2 ANQGSEA. With V trimmed by 7 bases and J by 12 bases, 17 bases remained unmatched. There are 14 residues in the CDR3.

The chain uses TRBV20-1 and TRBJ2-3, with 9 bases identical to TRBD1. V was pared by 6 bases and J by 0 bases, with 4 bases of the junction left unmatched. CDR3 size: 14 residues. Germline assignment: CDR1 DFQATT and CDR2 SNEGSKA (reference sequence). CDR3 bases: TGCAGTGCAACGGGACAGGGAAGCACAGATACGCAGTATTTT. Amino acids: CSATGQGSTDTQYF.

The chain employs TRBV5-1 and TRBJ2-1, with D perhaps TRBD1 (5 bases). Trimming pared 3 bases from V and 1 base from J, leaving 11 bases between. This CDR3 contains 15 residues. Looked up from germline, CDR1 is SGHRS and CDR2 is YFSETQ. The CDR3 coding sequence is TGCGCCAGCAGCTGGGGCGGTACGTCCTACAATGAGCAGTTCTTC. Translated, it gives CASSWGGTSYNEQFF.

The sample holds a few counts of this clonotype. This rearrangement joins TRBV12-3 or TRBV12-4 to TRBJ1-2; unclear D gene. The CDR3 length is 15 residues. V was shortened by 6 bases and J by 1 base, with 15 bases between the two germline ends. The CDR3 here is CASSSSTVVNYGYTF. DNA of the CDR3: TGTGCCAGCAGCTCTTCCACGGTGGTTAACTATGGCTACACCTTC.

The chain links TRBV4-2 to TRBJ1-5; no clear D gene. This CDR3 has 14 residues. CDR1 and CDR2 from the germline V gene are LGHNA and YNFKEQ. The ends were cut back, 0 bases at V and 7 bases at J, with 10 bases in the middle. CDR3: CASSQESAGQPQHF. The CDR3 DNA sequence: TGTGCCAGCAGCCAAGAGTCGGCAGGACAGCCCCAGCATTTT.

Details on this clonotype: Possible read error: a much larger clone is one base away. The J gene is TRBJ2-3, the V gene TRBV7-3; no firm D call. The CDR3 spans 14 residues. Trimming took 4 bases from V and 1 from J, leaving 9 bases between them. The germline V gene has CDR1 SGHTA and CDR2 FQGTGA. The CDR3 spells CASSCGAGTDTQYF. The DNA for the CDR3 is TGTGCCAGCAGCTGTGGAGCAGGCACAGATACGCAGTATTTT.

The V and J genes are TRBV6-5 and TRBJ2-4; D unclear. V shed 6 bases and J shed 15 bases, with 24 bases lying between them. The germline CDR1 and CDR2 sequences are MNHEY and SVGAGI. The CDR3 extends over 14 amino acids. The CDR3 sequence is CASRKSRISYERYF. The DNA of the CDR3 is TGTGCCAGCAGAAAATCTAGAATCTCCTACGAGCGGTACTTC.

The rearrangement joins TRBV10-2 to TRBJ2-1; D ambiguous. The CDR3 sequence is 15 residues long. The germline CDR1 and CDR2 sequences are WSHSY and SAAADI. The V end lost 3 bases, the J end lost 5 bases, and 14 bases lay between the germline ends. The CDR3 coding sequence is TGCGCCAGCAGTGATTTTCCATCCGGAGACAATGAGCAGTTCTTC. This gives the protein CASSDFPSGDNEQFF.

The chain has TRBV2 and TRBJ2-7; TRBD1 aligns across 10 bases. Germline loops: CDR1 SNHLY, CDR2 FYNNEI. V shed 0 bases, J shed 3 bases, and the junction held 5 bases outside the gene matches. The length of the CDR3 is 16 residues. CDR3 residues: CASSEARDRGIYEQYF. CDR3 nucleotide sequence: TGTGCCAGCAGTGAAGCACGGGACAGGGGAATCTACGAGCAGTACTTC.

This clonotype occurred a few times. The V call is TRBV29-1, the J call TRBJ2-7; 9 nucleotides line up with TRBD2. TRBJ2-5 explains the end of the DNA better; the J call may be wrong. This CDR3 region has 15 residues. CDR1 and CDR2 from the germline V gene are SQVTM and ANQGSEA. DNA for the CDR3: TGCAGCGTTGATAGGGCTAGCGGGGCGATGGAGACCCAGTACTTC. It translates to CSVDRASGAMETQYF.

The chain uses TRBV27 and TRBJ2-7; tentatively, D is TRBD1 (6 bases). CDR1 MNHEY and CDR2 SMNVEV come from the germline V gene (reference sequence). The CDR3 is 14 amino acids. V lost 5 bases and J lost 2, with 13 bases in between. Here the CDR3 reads CASSPSGTPYEQYF. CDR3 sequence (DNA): TGTGCCAGCAGTCCCTCCGGGACACCCTACGAGCAGTACTTC.

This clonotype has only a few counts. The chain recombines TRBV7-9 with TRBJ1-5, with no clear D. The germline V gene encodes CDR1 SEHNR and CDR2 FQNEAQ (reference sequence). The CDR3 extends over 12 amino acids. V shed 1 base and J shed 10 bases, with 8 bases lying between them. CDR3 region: CASSLGARPQHF. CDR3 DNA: TGTGCCAGCAGCTTAGGGGCGCGACCCCAGCATTTT. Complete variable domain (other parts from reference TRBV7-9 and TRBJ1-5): DTGVSQNPRHKITKRGQNVTFRCDPISEHNRLYWYRQTLGQGPEFLTYFQNEAQLEKSRLLSDRFSAERPKGSFSTLEIQRTEQGDSAMYLCASSLGARPQHFGDGTRLSIL.

The CDR3 loop is CASNHGLPGNEQFF. As DNA, the CDR3 is TGTGCCAGCAATCATGGTCTGCCCGGCAATGAGCAGTTCTTC. The chain couples TRBV7-8 to TRBJ2-1; D not certain. The CDR3 sequence is 14 residues long. The germline V gene encodes CDR1 SGHVS and CDR2 FQNEAQ. Trimming shortened V by 7 bases and J by 6 bases, and 16 bases separated the two germline ends.

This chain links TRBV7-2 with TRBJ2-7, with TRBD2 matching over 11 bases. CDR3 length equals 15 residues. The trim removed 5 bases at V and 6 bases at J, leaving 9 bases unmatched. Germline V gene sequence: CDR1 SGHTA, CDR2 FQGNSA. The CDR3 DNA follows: TGTGCCAGCAGCCCAGCTGGGACTAGCGGCACCGAGCAGTACTTC. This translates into CASSPAGTSGTEQYF.

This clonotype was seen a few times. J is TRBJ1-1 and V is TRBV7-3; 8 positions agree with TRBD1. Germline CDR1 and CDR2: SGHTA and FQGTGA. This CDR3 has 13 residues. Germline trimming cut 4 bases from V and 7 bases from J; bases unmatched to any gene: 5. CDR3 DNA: TGTGCCAGCAGCTCAGACAGGGGAGGTGAAGCTTTCTTT. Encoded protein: CASSSDRGGEAFF.

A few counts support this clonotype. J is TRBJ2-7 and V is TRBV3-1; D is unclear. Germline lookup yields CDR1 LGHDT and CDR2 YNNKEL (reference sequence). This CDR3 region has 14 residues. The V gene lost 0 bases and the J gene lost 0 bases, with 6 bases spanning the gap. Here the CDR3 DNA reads TGTGCCAGCAGCCAAGACGCAGCCTCCTACGAGCAGTACTTC. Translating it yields CASSQDAASYEQYF.

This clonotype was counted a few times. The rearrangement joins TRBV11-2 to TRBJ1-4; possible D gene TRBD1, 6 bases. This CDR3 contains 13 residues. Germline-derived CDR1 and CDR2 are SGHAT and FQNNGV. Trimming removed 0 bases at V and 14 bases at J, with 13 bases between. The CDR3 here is CASSLEMDRSLFF. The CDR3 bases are TGTGCCAGCAGCTTAGAAATGGACAGATCTCTGTTTTTT.

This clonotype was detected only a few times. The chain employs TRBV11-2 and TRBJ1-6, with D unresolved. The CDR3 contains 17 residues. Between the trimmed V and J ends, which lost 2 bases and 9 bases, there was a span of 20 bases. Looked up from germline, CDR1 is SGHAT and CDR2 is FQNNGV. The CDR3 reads CASSLYGAGSRISPLHF. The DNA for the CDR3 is TGTGCCAGCAGCTTATATGGCGCGGGCAGCAGGATTTCACCCCTCCACTTT.

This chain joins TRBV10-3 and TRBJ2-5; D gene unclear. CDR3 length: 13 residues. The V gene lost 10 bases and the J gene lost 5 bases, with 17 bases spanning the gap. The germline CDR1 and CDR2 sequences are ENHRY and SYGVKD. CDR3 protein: CATSRSRSETQYF. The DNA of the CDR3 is TGTGCCACAAGTAGATCTAGATCGGAGACCCAGTACTTC.

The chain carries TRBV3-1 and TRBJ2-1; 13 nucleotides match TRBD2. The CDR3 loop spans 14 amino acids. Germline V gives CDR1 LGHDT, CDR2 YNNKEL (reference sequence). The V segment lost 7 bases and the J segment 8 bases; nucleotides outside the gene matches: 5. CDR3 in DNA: TGTGCCAGCAACCTACTAGCGGGGGGGGATGAGCAGTTCTTC. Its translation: CASNLLAGGDEQFF.